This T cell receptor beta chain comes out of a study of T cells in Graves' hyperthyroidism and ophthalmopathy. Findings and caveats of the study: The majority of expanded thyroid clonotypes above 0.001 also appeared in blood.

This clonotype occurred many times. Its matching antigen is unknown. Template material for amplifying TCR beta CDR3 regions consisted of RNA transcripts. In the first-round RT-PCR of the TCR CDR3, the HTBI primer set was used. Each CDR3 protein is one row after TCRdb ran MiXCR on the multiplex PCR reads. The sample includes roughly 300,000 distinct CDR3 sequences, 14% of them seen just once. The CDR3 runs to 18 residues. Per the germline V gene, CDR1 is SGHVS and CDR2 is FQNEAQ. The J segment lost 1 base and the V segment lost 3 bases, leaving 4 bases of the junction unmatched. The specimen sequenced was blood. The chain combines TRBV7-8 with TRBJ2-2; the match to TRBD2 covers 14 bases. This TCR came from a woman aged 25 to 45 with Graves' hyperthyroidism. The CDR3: CASSFGLAGGLNTGELFF. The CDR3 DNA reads TGTGCCAGCAGCTTTGGACTAGCGGGAGGTTTGAACACCGGGGAGCTGTTTTTT. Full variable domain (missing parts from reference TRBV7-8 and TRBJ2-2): GAGVSQSPRYKVAKRGQDVALRCDPISGHVSLFWYQQALGQGPEFLTYFQNEAQLDKSGLPSDRFFAERPEGSVSTLKIQRTQQEDSAVYLCASSFGLAGGLNTGELFFGEGSRLTVL.